The 11 T cell receptor beta chains listed next were all sequenced from one sample in a study of cytomegalovirus exposure and HLA in healthy donors. The PCR made use of 60 Vbeta and 13 Jbeta primers. Assay: immunoSEQ multiplex PCR; the TCRdb copy retains only in-frame clones and omits some. The table records just under 95,000 clones, approximately 84% of them present only once. Sequencing was performed on PBMCs. The receptors stem from a woman between 18 and 29 years old in good health and CMV-seropositive.

J is TRBJ1-2 and V is TRBV14; D is unresolved. Per germline, CDR1 SGHDN and CDR2 FVKESK. V dropped 2 bases and J dropped 5 bases, with 9 bases sitting between them. The CDR3 totals 13 residues. CDR3: CASSQSSIYGYTF. The CDR3 coding sequence is TGTGCCAGCAGCCAATCATCCATTTATGGCTACACCTTC.

The J gene is TRBJ1-1, the V gene TRBV6-5; TRBD1 is a possible D gene (5 bases). V shed 1 base and J shed 1 base, with 7 bases lying between them. This CDR3 contains 14 residues. Germline-derived CDR1 and CDR2 are MNHEY and SVGAGI. Here the CDR3 DNA reads TGTGCCAGCAGTTACTTCGGACAGAACACTGAAGCTTTCTTT. It encodes CASSYFGQNTEAFF.

The chain carries TRBV7-8 and TRBJ1-1; a possible D gene is TRBD1 (5 bases). The CDR3 contains 17 residues. Per germline, CDR1 SGHVS and CDR2 FQNEAQ. Trimming removed 1 base from V and 5 bases from J, with 20 bases in between. CDR3 DNA sequence: TGTGCCAGCAGCTTAGAAGGGGTTTGGGCGCTGGGGACTGAAGCTTTCTTT. This translates into CASSLEGVWALGTEAFF. Complete variable domain (other parts from reference TRBV7-8 and TRBJ1-1): GAGVSQSPRYKVAKRGQDVALRCDPISGHVSLFWYQQALGQGPEFLTYFQNEAQLDKSGLPSDRFFAERPEGSVSTLKIQRTQQEDSAVYLCASSLEGVWALGTEAFFGQGTRLTVV.

V and J are TRBV5-1 and TRBJ2-7, with D maybe TRBD2 (6 bases). The CDR3 contains 12 residues. Deletions cut 6 bases from V and 4 bases from J, with 11 bases between. CDR1 and CDR2 from the germline V gene are SGHRS and YFSETQ. The CDR3 nucleotides read TGCGCCAGCAAGGAGGGGCATTACGAGCAGTACTTC. Amino acid sequence: CASKEGHYEQYF. Variable domain in full (rest from reference TRBV5-1 and TRBJ2-7): KAGVTQTPRYLIKTRGQQVTLSCSPISGHRSVSWYQQTPGQGLQFLFEYFSETQRNKGNFPGRFSGRQFSNSRSEMNVSTLELGDSALYLCASKEGHYEQYFGPGTRLTVT.

This chain joins TRBV7-9 and TRBJ2-2; D is uncertain. Trimming took off 4 bases at V and 3 bases at J, with 3 bases between the two ends. The germline CDR1 and CDR2 sequences are SEHNR and FQNEAQ (reference sequence). The CDR3 totals 12 residues. The CDR3 here is CASSSDTGELFF. In DNA form, the CDR3 reads TGTGCCAGCAGCTCGGACACCGGGGAGCTGTTTTTT.

The gene calls are TRBV19 and TRBJ2-7, with 13 bases identical to TRBD2. V shed 8 bases and J 1 base; nucleotides not matched to a gene: 5. The CDR3 totals 15 residues. CDR1 is LNHDA, CDR2 SQIVND, per germline (reference sequence). The CDR3 DNA is TGTGCCAGTCAAAAACTAGCGGGAGGGTCCTACGAGCAGTACTTC. Translating gives CASQKLAGGSYEQYF. Full variable domain (rest looked up from reference TRBV19 and TRBJ2-7): DGGITQSPKYLFRKEGQNVTLSCEQNLNHDAMYWYRQDPGQGLRLIYYSQIVNDFQKGDIAEGYSVSREKKESFPLTVTSAQKNPTAFYLCASQKLAGGSYEQYFGPGTRLTVT.

This chain links TRBV18 with TRBJ2-3; no clear D. V lost 4 bases, J lost 6 bases, and 8 bases lay in between. This CDR3 is built from 12 residues. Looked up from germline, CDR1 is KGHSH and CDR2 is LQKENI. CDR3 residues: CASSLPEDTQYF. CDR3 bases: TGTGCCAGCTCACTACCGGAGGATACGCAGTATTTT.

The gene calls are TRBV2 and TRBJ1-2; TRBD1 is a possible D gene (5 bases). The germline gives CDR1 SNHLY, CDR2 FYNNEI. This CDR3 spans 14 amino acids. Deletions cut 3 bases from V and 4 bases from J, with 12 bases between. CDR3 in DNA: TGTGCCAGCAGTGATTGGCAGGGCACCTATGGCTACACCTTC. It is translated as CASSDWQGTYGYTF.

The V and J genes are TRBV18 and TRBJ2-1; 11 bases match TRBD2. The germline CDR1 and CDR2 sequences are KGHSH and LQKENI. The V gene end was trimmed by 6 bases and the J gene end by 8 bases; junction bases not matched to a gene: 6. The length of the CDR3 is 14 residues. Here the CDR3 reads CASSKLAGVDEQFF. In nucleotides, the CDR3 is TGTGCCAGCTCTAAACTAGCGGGAGTTGATGAGCAGTTCTTC.

The chain combines TRBV10-3 with TRBJ2-2; D possibly corresponds to TRBD2 (6 bases). Trimming took off 6 bases at V and 7 bases at J, with 12 bases between the two ends. Germline V lookup: CDR1 ENHRY, CDR2 SYGVKD. The CDR3 is 13 amino acids. The CDR3 is CAISPEGNGELFF. In DNA, the CDR3 is TGTGCCATCAGCCCGGAGGGAAACGGGGAGCTGTTTTTT.

This chain connects TRBV6-1 to TRBJ1-5; no firm D call. The CDR3 is 11 amino acids. Trimming took off 6 bases at V and 5 bases at J, with 5 bases between the two ends. The germline V gene encodes CDR1 MNHNS and CDR2 SASEGT. The CDR3 sequence: CASSQDQPQHF. Written as DNA, the CDR3 is TGTGCCAGCAGCCAGGATCAGCCCCAGCATTTT.